The 18 T cell receptor beta chains below come from one sample, sequenced in a study of T-cell reconstitution after alpha-beta-depleted transplantation in children. As it was prepared, the TCRbeta library received unique molecular identifiers. TCRdb analysed the PCR reads with MiXCR anew, one entry per CDR3 protein. This table holds about 640,000 distinct CDR3 sequences, 16% found once. The sample was PBMCs from the stem cell graft donor, taken from the stem cell graft. The source of these receptors is a human donor who donated a stem cell graft to a child with acute myeloid leukemia.

This clonotype was seen many times. The chain carries TRBV28 and TRBJ1-2; D ambiguous. The CDR3 consists of 9 residues. Looked up from germline, CDR1 is MDHEN and CDR2 is SYDVKM. The CDR3 DNA sequence: TGTTTTCCTAACTATGGCTACACCTTC. This encodes CFPNYGYTF.

The V and J genes are TRBV20-1 and TRBJ1-5; the match to TRBD1 covers 7 bases. This CDR3 comprises 19 residues. The germline V gene has CDR1 DFQATT and CDR2 SNEGSKA (reference sequence). V was clipped by 2 bases and J by 0 bases; unmatched bases: 16. The CDR3 coding sequence is TGCAGTGCTAGACCTCCTTTCAGGACAGGCGATCATAGCAATCAGCCCCAGCATTTT. Translated, it gives CSARPPFRTGDHSNQPQHF.

This clonotype was seen ten or more times. The chain links TRBV9 to TRBJ1-1; 7 nucleotides align to TRBD1. Germline assignment: CDR1 SGDLS and CDR2 YYNGEE. The CDR3 loop spans 15 amino acids. V was pared by 5 bases and J by 2 bases, with 9 bases of the junction left unmatched. The CDR3 DNA follows: TGTGCCAGCAGTACCAGGGGGGAGGAAAACACTGAAGCTTTCTTT. Translation: CASSTRGEENTEAFF.

This clonotype was found many times. The V gene is TRBV12-3 or TRBV12-4, the J gene TRBJ2-6; no clear D gene. Trimming removed 3 bases from V and 1 base from J, with 4 bases in between. The CDR3 sequence is 14 residues long. Here the CDR3 DNA reads TGTGCCAGCAGTTTGTGGTCTGGGGCCAACGTCCTGACTTTC. Its protein product is CASSLWSGANVLTF.

This clonotype occurred many times. V and J are TRBV6-5 and TRBJ1-5, with 7 bases fitting TRBD1. There are 12 residues in the CDR3. The junction had 2 bases not matched to a gene; V was cut back by 6 bases and J by 6 bases. Germline V lookup: CDR1 MNHEY, CDR2 SVGAGI. In DNA, the CDR3 is TGTGCCAGCAGCCACAGGGGTCAGCCCCAGCATTTT. Protein sequence: CASSHRGQPQHF.

This clonotype occurred many times. CDR3 amino acids: CSAITGTSGGVYNEQFF. For the CDR3, the DNA is TGCAGTGCTATAACCGGGACTAGCGGGGGTGTATACAATGAGCAGTTCTTC. V gene TRBV20-1 combines with J gene TRBJ2-1, with 14 nucleotides matching TRBD2. This CDR3 is 17 amino acids long. Germline CDR1 is DFQATT and CDR2 is SNEGSKA (reference sequence). J lost 4 bases, V lost 4 bases, and 9 bases had no gene match.

This chain links TRBV6-5 with TRBJ2-1; a possible D gene is TRBD1 (5 bases). Trimming removed 0 bases from V and 5 bases from J, with 11 bases in between. CDR1 is MNHEY and CDR2 is SVGAGI in the germline V gene. The CDR3 has 15 residues. The CDR3 nucleotides are TGTGCCAGCAGTTACTCGAAAGGGGCTGACAATGAGCAGTTCTTC. Its translation: CASSYSKGADNEQFF.

This clonotype was counted only a few times. J is TRBJ2-3 and V is TRBV24-1; D uncertain. The CDR3 spans 17 residues. The germline CDR1 and CDR2 sequences are KGHDR and SFDVKD. Trimming took off 3 bases at V and 5 bases at J, with 20 bases between the two ends. DNA of the CDR3: TGTGCCACCAGTGATGCCTCTGGGATGTTTGTAGGAGATACGCAGTATTTT. Protein sequence: CATSDASGMFVGDTQYF.

This clonotype has a handful of counts. The V gene is TRBV7-9, the J gene TRBJ1-1; maybe TRBD1 (5 bases). The CDR3 length is 11 residues. Trimming removed 11 bases from V and 2 bases from J, with 9 bases in between. In germline, CDR1 is SEHNR, CDR2 FQNEAQ (reference sequence). As DNA, the CDR3 is TGTGCCGCAGGGTATAACACTGAAGCTTTCTTT. Its protein product is CAAGYNTEAFF.

This clonotype has at least ten counts. The genes are TRBV12-3 or TRBV12-4 and TRBJ2-7; weak D call: TRBD1 (6 bases). Trimming shortened V by 6 bases and J by 2 bases, and 14 bases separated the two germline ends. The CDR3 contains 14 residues. The CDR3 bases are TGTGCCAGCAGCTGGACAGACGACCCCTACGAGCAGTACTTC. It encodes CASSWTDDPYEQYF.

This clonotype appeared many times. This rearrangement joins TRBV20-1 to TRBJ2-3; 12 bases map to TRBD1. Germline CDR1 DFQATT, CDR2 SNEGSKA (reference sequence). Trimming cost V 6 bases and J 5 bases; bases outside gene matches: 9. This CDR3 is 15 amino acids long. CDR3 in amino acids: CSAKPGQGAGDTQYF. As DNA, the CDR3 is TGCAGTGCAAAGCCGGGACAGGGGGCGGGAGATACGCAGTATTTT.

The V and J genes are TRBV5-1 and TRBJ1-2; D is perhaps TRBD1 (6 bases). V lost 4 bases to trimming and J lost 7 bases, with 20 bases between them. CDR3 length equals 15 residues. From germline, CDR1 is SGHRS and CDR2 YFSETQ. The CDR3 reads CASSAEGGIESGYTF. CDR3 sequence (DNA): TGCGCCAGCAGCGCGGAGGGGGGGATAGAGTCTGGCTACACCTTC.

The CDR3 region has the DNA TGTGCCAGCAGTCCCGAACAGGGTGAAAAACTGTTTTTT. This gives the protein CASSPEQGEKLFF. The chain joins TRBV12-3 or TRBV12-4 to TRBJ1-4, with TRBD1 as a possible D gene (6 bases). The CDR3 has 13 residues. Trimming took 5 bases from V and 7 from J, leaving 11 bases between them.

In its sample, this clonotype was seen many times. The CDR3 is CASSLGTNYEQYV. The CDR3 DNA sequence: TGTGCCAGCAGCTTAGGGACCAACTACGAGCAGTACGTC. This chain uses TRBV7-8 with TRBJ2-7; D not resolved. CDR3 length: 13 residues. Germline loops: CDR1 SGHVS, CDR2 FQNEAQ. Trimming removed 1 base from V and 3 bases from J, with 7 bases in between.

This clonotype was found many times. V usage is TRBV20-1 and J usage is TRBJ1-5; D is perhaps TRBD1 (5 bases). The CDR3 consists of 16 residues. The germline V gene has CDR1 DFQATT and CDR2 SNEGSKA (reference sequence). The ends were cut back, 4 bases at V and 4 bases at J, with 20 bases in the middle. CDR3 protein: CSAIGLGPLSNQPQHF. The CDR3 coding sequence is TGCAGTGCTATTGGCCTGGGACCCCTATCGAATCAGCCCCAGCATTTT.

Ten or more counts support this clonotype. The genes are TRBV5-5 and TRBJ2-3; D tentatively fits TRBD1 or TRBD2 (5 bases each). Germline assignment: CDR1 SGHKS and CDR2 YYEKEE (reference sequence). The germline V and J ends were trimmed by 4 bases and 4 bases, with 13 bases remaining between them. This CDR3 is built from 14 residues. The CDR3 coding sequence is TGTGCCAGCAGCCCTTCAGGGACCCCAGATACGCAGTATTTT. It codes for CASSPSGTPDTQYF.

This clonotype has only a few counts. J is TRBJ2-1 and V is TRBV7-2, with TRBD1 as a possible D gene (6 bases). This CDR3 spans 14 amino acids. Trimming stripped 8 bases from V and 7 bases from J, with 18 bases between. From germline, CDR1 is SGHTA and CDR2 FQGNSA. The CDR3 reads CASAPGGAANEQFF. CDR3 bases: TGTGCCAGCGCCCCTGGGGGCGCGGCAAATGAGCAGTTCTTC.

V usage is TRBV20-1 and J usage is TRBJ2-5; 12 nucleotides agree with TRBD2. Germline loops: CDR1 DFQATT, CDR2 SNEGSKA (reference sequence). This CDR3 spans 19 amino acids. V shed 3 bases, J shed 0 bases, and the junction held 14 bases outside the gene matches. The CDR3 DNA sequence: TGCAGTGCTAGGGACAGCAGGCTAGCGGGGGGGGGTTACCAAGAGACCCAGTACTTC. Protein product: CSARDSRLAGGGYQETQYF.